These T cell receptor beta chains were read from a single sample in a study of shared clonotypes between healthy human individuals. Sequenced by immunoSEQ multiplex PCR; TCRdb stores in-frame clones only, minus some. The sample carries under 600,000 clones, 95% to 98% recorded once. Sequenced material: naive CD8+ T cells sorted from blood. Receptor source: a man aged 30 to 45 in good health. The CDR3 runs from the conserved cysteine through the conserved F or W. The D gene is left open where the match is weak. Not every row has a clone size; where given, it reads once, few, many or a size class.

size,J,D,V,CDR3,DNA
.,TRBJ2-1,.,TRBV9,CASSPRTANNEQFF,TGTGCCAGCAGCCCTCGGACAGCAAACAATGAGCAGTTCTTC
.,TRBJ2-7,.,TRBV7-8,CASSLPGHPYEQYF,TGTGCCAGCAGCTTACCGGGACACCCCTACGAGCAGTACTTC
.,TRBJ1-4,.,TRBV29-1,CSVERTGMNEKLFF,TGCAGCGTTGAACGTACAGGGATGAATGAAAAACTGTTTTTT
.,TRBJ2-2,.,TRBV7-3,CASSRTGELFF,TGTGCCAGCAGCCGTACCGGGGAGCTGTTTTTT
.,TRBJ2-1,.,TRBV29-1,CSVEEEVRSYNEQFF,TGCAGCGTTGAAGAGGAGGTTAGAAGCTACAATGAGCAGTTCTTC
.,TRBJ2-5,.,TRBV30,CAWSVGTADRETQYF,TGTGCCTGGAGTGTAGGCACAGCGGATAGAGAGACCCAGTACTTC
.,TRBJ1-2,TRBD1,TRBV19,CASSSDRGTVWGYGYTF,TGTGCCAGTAGTTCGGACAGGGGCACGGTTTGGGGCTATGGCTACACCTTC
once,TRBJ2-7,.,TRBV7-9,CASSSVGYEQYF,TGTGCCAGCAGCTCCGTTGGCTACGAGCAGTACTTC
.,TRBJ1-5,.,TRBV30,CAWSLGQAGQPQHF,TGTGCCTGGTCCCTGGGGCAGGCAGGGCAGCCCCAGCATTTT
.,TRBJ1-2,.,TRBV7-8,CASSLPAGFGGYTF,TGTGCCAGCAGCTTACCGGCTGGGTTCGGCGGCTACACCTTC
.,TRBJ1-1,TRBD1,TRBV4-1,CASSRRTGVRTEAFF,TGCGCCAGCAGCCGAAGAACAGGGGTGAGGACTGAAGCTTTCTTT
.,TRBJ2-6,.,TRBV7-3,CASSSPGRDSGANVLTF,TGTGCCAGCAGCTCTCCGGGACGGGACTCTGGGGCCAACGTCCTGACTTTC
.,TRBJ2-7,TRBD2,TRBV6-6,CASSYSRLAGTYEQYF,TGTGCCAGCAGTTACTCTAGACTAGCGGGAACCTACGAGCAGTACTTC
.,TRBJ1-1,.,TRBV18,CASSPWGTDTEAFF,TGTGCCAGCTCACCATGGGGGACGGACACTGAAGCTTTCTTT
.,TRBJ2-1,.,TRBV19,CASSIPAVDYNEQFF,TGTGCCAGTAGTATCCCCGCCGTTGACTACAATGAGCAGTTCTTC
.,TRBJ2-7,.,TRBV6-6,CASSYQTYEQYF,TGTGCCAGCAGTTATCAGACCTACGAGCAGTACTTC
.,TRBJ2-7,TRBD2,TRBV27,CASSLDTSGINYEQYF,TGTGCCAGCAGTTTAGATACTAGCGGGATAAACTACGAGCAGTACTTC
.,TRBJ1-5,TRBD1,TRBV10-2,CATGLAGGQPQHF,TGCGCCACCGGATTGGCAGGGGGTCAGCCCCAGCATTTT
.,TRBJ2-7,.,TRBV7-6,CASSGPGDYEQYF,TGTGCCAGCAGCGGACCAGGGGACTACGAGCAGTACTTC
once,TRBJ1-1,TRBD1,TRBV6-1,CASSTRDRGGTEAFF,TGTGCCAGCAGTACCCGGGACAGGGGAGGGACTGAAGCTTTCTTT
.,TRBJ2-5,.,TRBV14,CASSPFVVGEETQYF,TGTGCCAGCAGCCCCTTTGTCGTTGGGGAGGAGACCCAGTACTTC
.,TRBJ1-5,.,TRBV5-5,CASSLDVWDGQPQHF,TGTGCCAGCAGCTTGGACGTTTGGGACGGTCAGCCCCAGCATTTT
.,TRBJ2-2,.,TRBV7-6,CASSPMGRANTGELFF,TGTGCCAGCAGCCCTATGGGCAGGGCGAACACCGGGGAGCTGTTTTTT
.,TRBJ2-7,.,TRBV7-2,CASSPTPGDHSYEQYF,TGTGCCAGCAGCCCAACCCCAGGGGACCACTCCTACGAGCAGTACTTC
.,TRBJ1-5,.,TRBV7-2,CASSLTGTGIYQPQHF,TGTGCCAGCAGTTTAACGGGGACGGGAATTTACCAGCCCCAGCATTTT
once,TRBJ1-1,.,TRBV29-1,CSVVIGTTEAFF,TGCAGCGTTGTAATTGGTACCACTGAAGCTTTCTTT
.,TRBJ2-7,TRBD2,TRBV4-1,CASSQDLAGVVNEQYF,TGCGCCAGCAGCCAAGATTTAGCGGGAGTGGTAAACGAGCAGTACTTC
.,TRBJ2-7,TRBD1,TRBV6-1,CASRDRGLYEQYF,TGTGCCAGCAGGGACAGGGGGCTTTACGAGCAGTACTTC
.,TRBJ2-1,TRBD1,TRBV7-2,CASRHNRGRGNEQFF,TGTGCCAGCAGGCATAACAGGGGGCGAGGGAATGAGCAGTTCTTC
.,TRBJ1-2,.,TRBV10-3,CAISETQDYGYTF,TGTGCCATCAGTGAGACACAAGATTATGGCTACACCTTC
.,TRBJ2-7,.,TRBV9,CASSVEGLAFNHEQYF,TGTGCCAGCAGCGTAGAGGGGCTAGCGTTTAACCACGAGCAGTACTTC
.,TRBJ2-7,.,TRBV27,CASSPRFIRDEQYF,TGTGCCAGCAGCCCCCGGTTTATTCGGGACGAGCAGTACTTC
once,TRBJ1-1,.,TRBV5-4,CASSTELAMNTEAFF,TGTGCCAGCAGCACCGAGTTGGCTATGAACACTGAAGCTTTCTTT
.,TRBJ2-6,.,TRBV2,CASFGRTDSGANVLTF,TGTGCCAGCTTCGGGCGGACAGATTCTGGGGCCAACGTCCTGACTTTC
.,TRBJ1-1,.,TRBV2,CASTEGAEAFF,TGTGCCAGCACGGAGGGGGCTGAAGCTTTCTTT
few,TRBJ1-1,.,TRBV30,CAWSVNQGTEAFF,TGTGCCTGGAGTGTAAATCAGGGGACAGAAGCTTTCTTT
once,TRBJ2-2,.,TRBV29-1,CSVESSVGGRDTGELFF,TGCAGCGTTGAATCCTCGGTTGGGGGGAGAGACACCGGGGAGCTGTTTTTT
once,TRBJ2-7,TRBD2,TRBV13,CASSLTLAEYEQYF,TGTGCCAGCAGCTTAACACTAGCGGAATACGAGCAGTACTTC
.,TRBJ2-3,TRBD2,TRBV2,CASSDPNGSGADTQYF,TGTGCCAGCAGTGACCCGAACGGGAGCGGGGCAGATACGCAGTATTTT
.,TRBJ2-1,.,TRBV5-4,CASSLSVNEQFF,TGTGCCAGCAGCTTGAGCGTCAATGAGCAGTTCTTC
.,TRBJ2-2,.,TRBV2,CASIAGGGDTPNTGELFF,TGTGCCAGCATCGCCGGAGGGGGCGATACGCCGAACACCGGGGAGCTGTTTTTT
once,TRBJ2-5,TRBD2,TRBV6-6,CATGGVGETQYF,TGTGCCACGGGGGGTGTAGGAGAGACCCAGTACTTC